The T cell receptor (beta chain) described here comes from a study of Ad26.COV2.S vaccination and SARS-CoV-2 variants. Whole-study context: The donor was enrolled in the Ad26.COV2.S arm of the COV1001 trial.

Indicated treatment: approximately 18 received Ad26.COV2.S at low or high dose, single or two shots; several received placebo; per-sample allocation not given. Sampling occurred on day 63 after the first vaccine or placebo injection. Clones were read by immunoSEQ multiplex PCR, and TCRdb kept only the in-frame ones, dropping some. The data contain under 550,000 clones, roughly 90% of them singletons. V gave up 6 bases and J gave up 0 bases, with 3 bases separating them. This CDR3 spans 13 amino acids. Germline CDR1 MDHEN, CDR2 SYDVKM. The TCR comes from a person aged 18-60 years who received the Ad26.COV2.S COVID-19 vaccine or a placebo. The rearrangement uses TRBV28 and TRBJ1-6; D gene unclear. The sequencing here drew on peripheral blood, taken in a trial of Ad26.COV2.S vaccine versus placebo. CDR3 nucleotides: TGTGCCAGCAGGTACTCCTATAATTCACCCCTCCACTTT. Protein product: CASRYSYNSPLHF.